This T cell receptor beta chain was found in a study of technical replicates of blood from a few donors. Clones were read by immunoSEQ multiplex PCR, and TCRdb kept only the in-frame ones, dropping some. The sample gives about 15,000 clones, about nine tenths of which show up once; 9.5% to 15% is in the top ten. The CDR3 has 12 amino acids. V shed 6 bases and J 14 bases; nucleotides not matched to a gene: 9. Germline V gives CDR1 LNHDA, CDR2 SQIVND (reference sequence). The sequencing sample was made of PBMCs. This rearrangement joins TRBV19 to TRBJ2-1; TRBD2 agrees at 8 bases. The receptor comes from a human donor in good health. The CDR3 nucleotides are TGTGCCAGTAGCATATCGGCGGGGGGTAAGTTCTTC. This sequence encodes CASSISAGGKFF.